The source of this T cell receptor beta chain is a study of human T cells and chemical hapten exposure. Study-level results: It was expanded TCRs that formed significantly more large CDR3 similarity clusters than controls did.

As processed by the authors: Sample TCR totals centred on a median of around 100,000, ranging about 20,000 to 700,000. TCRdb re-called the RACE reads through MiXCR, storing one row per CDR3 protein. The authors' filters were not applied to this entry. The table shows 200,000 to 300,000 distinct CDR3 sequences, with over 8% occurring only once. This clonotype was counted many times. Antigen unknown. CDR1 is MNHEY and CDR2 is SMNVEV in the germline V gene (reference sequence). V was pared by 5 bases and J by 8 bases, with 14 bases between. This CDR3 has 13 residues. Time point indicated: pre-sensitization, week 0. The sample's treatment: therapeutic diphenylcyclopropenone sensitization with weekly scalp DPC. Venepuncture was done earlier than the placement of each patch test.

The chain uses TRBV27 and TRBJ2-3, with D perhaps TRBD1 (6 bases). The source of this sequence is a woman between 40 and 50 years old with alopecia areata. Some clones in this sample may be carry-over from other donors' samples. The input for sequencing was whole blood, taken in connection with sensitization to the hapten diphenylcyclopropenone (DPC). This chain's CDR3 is CASSLRTEFTQYF. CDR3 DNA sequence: TGTGCCAGCAGTCTACGGACAGAGTTTACGCAGTATTTT.